Following are 21 T cell receptor beta chains from one sample sequenced in a study of T cells in Graves' hyperthyroidism and ophthalmopathy. Amplified regions were TCR beta CDR3 sequences from RNA transcripts. The HTBI primer set drove a first-round RT-PCR of the TCR CDR3. TCRdb re-called the multiplex PCR reads through MiXCR, storing one row per CDR3 protein. The sample has hundreds of thousands of distinct CDR3 sequences; roughly 15% are singletons. Sequencing used blood. Receptors originate from a woman under 30 with Graves' hyperthyroidism.

This chain connects TRBV12-3 or TRBV12-4 to TRBJ1-3; TRBD1 is a possible D gene (5 bases). The CDR3 extends over 18 amino acids. Trimming removed 6 bases from V and 0 bases from J, with 21 bases in between. The CDR3 DNA reads as TGTGCCAGCAGCAACCCCCGCCCGGGGCCGAACTCTGGAAACACCATATATTTT. Translation gives CASSNPRPGPNSGNTIYF.

This clonotype came up a few times. V usage is TRBV4-1 and J usage is TRBJ2-2; D is unresolved. This CDR3 has 14 amino acids. The germline gives CDR1 MGHRA, CDR2 YSYEKL. The germline V and J ends were trimmed by 1 base and 8 bases, with 11 bases remaining between them. The CDR3 DNA reads as TGCGCCAGCAGCCAAGCCCACGTGGCTGGGGAGCTGTTTTTT. Amino acid sequence: CASSQAHVAGELFF.

This clonotype was seen only a few times. This chain uses TRBV6-1 with TRBJ2-1; TRBD2 is a possible D gene (6 bases). V shed 7 bases and J shed 0 bases, with 16 bases lying between them. Germline V CDR1 and CDR2: MNHNS, SASEGT. The CDR3 length is 16 residues. CDR3 bases: TGTGCCAGCAACCCAAGGAGGGTGAGCTCCTACAATGAGCAGTTCTTC. This sequence encodes CASNPRRVSSYNEQFF.

This clonotype was seen a handful of times. An end of the junction differs from the germline gene, which may be a read error. The V call is TRBV7-2, the J call TRBJ1-1; maybe TRBD1 (6 bases). Germline assignment: CDR1 SGHTA and CDR2 FQGNSA. The CDR3 totals 13 residues. The CDR3 bases are TGTGCCAGCAGCGGACAGCCGAACACTGAAGCTCTCTTT. It translates to CASSGQPNTEALF.

This clonotype was detected ten times or more. The chain employs TRBV30 and TRBJ2-7, with a tentative D call TRBD1 (5 bases). V was pared by 0 bases and J by 0 bases, with 12 bases between. CDR1 and CDR2 (germline): GTSNPN, SVGIG (reference sequence). The CDR3 sequence is 15 residues long. The CDR3 sequence: CAWSVHLTASYEQYF. CDR3 nucleotides: TGTGCCTGGAGTGTGCATTTGACAGCCTCCTACGAGCAGTACTTC.

This clonotype was seen only once. Since a much larger clone is just one base distant, this may be a read error. The gene calls are TRBV13 and TRBJ2-3; D may match TRBD1 or TRBD2 (5 bases each). The CDR3 has 14 residues. Germline V lookup: CDR1 PRHDT, CDR2 FYEKMQ (reference sequence). CDR3 nucleotides: TGTGCCAGCGCCCTAAAGCGGTCCACAGGTACGCAGTATTTT. Encoded protein: CASALKRSTGTQYF.

This clonotype has a handful of counts. The V and J genes are TRBV24-1 and TRBJ2-7; a possible D gene is TRBD1 (5 bases). This CDR3 has 16 residues. Germline V gene data show CDR1 as KGHDR and CDR2 as SFDVKD. Trimming stripped 3 bases from V and 2 bases from J, with 16 bases between. The CDR3 sequence is CATSDPSGRYPYEQYF. In DNA form, the CDR3 reads TGTGCCACCAGTGATCCGTCAGGGCGGTACCCCTACGAGCAGTACTTC.

The chain employs TRBV12-3 or TRBV12-4 and TRBJ2-1; 9 bases match TRBD1. The CDR3 is 15 residues long. After removal of 4 bases from V and 6 bases from J, the junction contained 7 bases not matched to a gene. The CDR3 reads CASSSAGTGLNEQFF. The CDR3 nucleotides read TGTGCCAGCAGTTCAGCCGGGACAGGGCTCAATGAGCAGTTCTTC.

This clonotype was counted at least ten times. This chain joins TRBV27 and TRBJ2-1; D remains unclear. V lost 6 bases to trimming and J lost 1 base, with 13 bases between them. In germline, CDR1 is MNHEY, CDR2 SMNVEV (reference sequence). CDR3 length: 15 residues. CDR3 DNA: TGTGCCAGCAGCTTAGTCCCACTATCCTACAATGAGCAGTTCTTC. Its translation is CASSLVPLSYNEQFF.

This clonotype was counted many times. This rearrangement joins TRBV6-6 to TRBJ2-2; 7 bases are a match to TRBD1. Germline CDR1 reads MNHNY; CDR2 reads SVGAGI (reference sequence). The V gene end was trimmed by 2 bases and the J gene end by 0 bases; junction bases not matched to a gene: 9. This CDR3 has 18 residues. CDR3 amino acids: CASSYTLTGTANTGELFF. The CDR3 nucleotides are TGTGCCAGCAGTTACACTCTTACCGGGACAGCGAACACCGGGGAGCTGTTTTTT.

This clonotype has a handful of counts. This chain joins TRBV2 and TRBJ2-6; D is possibly TRBD1 (5 bases). Trimming stripped 4 bases from V and 1 base from J, with 11 bases between. Germline CDR1 is SNHLY and CDR2 is FYNNEI. This CDR3 has 16 residues. This CDR3 reads CASSGQFGSGANVLTF. CDR3 bases: TGTGCCAGCAGTGGACAGTTCGGGTCTGGGGCCAACGTCCTGACTTTC.

V is TRBV4-3 and J is TRBJ2-2; 13 bases map to TRBD2. Germline assignment: CDR1 LGHNA and CDR2 YSLEER. This CDR3 comprises 14 residues. The junction had 3 bases not matched to a gene; V was cut back by 6 bases and J by 8 bases. As DNA, the CDR3 is TGCGCCAGCAGGCAGACTAGCGGGAGGGGGGAGCTGTTTTTT. Translating it yields CASRQTSGRGELFF.

This clonotype was found a few times. This rearrangement joins TRBV6-6 to TRBJ1-2; TRBD1 is a possible D gene (6 bases). Germline V gene sequence: CDR1 MNHNY, CDR2 SVGAGI (reference sequence). The CDR3 is 13 amino acids. V dropped 2 bases and J dropped 5 bases, with 9 bases sitting between them. The CDR3: CASSYEGDYGYTF. In DNA form, the CDR3 reads TGTGCCAGCAGTTACGAGGGGGATTATGGCTACACCTTC.

This clonotype occurred many times. The V call is TRBV2, the J call TRBJ1-5; 7 bases are a match to TRBD1. CDR1 is SNHLY, CDR2 FYNNEI, per germline. Losses at the gene ends were 5 bases for V and 2 bases for J; bases not matched to a gene: 12. This CDR3 spans 17 amino acids. This CDR3 reads CASSRRQGPRGNQPQHF. As DNA, the CDR3 is TGTGCCAGCAGTCGACGACAGGGTCCACGGGGCAATCAGCCCCAGCATTTT. Looking up the rest from reference TRBV2 and TRBJ1-5 gives the full variable domain: EPEVTQTPSHQVTQMGQEVILRCVPISNHLYFYWYRQILGQKVEFLVSFYNNEISEKSEIFDDQFSVERPDGSNFTLKIRSTKLEDSAMYFCASSRRQGPRGNQPQHFGDGTRLSIL.

Points on this clonotype: At one of its ends the junction is not consistent with the germline gene, which may arise from a read error. The chain recombines TRBV20-1 with TRBJ1-1, with D perhaps TRBD1 (6 bases). This CDR3 is built from 14 residues. Germline V gene data show CDR1 as DFQATT and CDR2 as SNEGSKA (reference sequence). CDR3 DNA: TGCGGTGCTGCCAGGTGGGGGCAACTGGCTGAAGCTTTCTTT. This translates into CGAARWGQLAEAFF.

Many counts were recorded for this clonotype. The V call is TRBV2, the J call TRBJ1-3; no firm D call. CDR1 and CDR2 from the germline V gene are SNHLY and FYNNEI. The V and J ends lost 3 bases and 8 bases respectively, with 11 bases between them. The CDR3 runs to 13 residues. CDR3 sequence reads: CASSERALDTIYF. DNA of the CDR3: TGTGCCAGCAGTGAGAGGGCATTGGACACCATATATTTT. Full variable domain (missing parts from reference TRBV2 and TRBJ1-3): EPEVTQTPSHQVTQMGQEVILRCVPISNHLYFYWYRQILGQKVEFLVSFYNNEISEKSEIFDDQFSVERPDGSNFTLKIRSTKLEDSAMYFCASSERALDTIYFGEGSWLTVV.

This clonotype has ten or more counts. J is TRBJ2-7 and V is TRBV30, with D possibly TRBD1 on 6 matching bases. The CDR3 loop spans 17 amino acids. CDR1 and CDR2 (germline): GTSNPN, SVGIG (reference sequence). Trimming took off 3 bases at V and 3 bases at J, with 24 bases between the two ends. The CDR3 here is CAWSLQGNLTGYYEQYF. The CDR3 DNA reads TGTGCCTGGAGCTTACAGGGAAATCTGACGGGTTACTACGAGCAGTACTTC.

Turning to this clonotype: A read error may explain this, as a much larger clone is one base away. The rearrangement uses TRBV18 and TRBJ1-4; D perhaps matches TRBD1 (6 bases). CDR3 length: 16 residues. Trimming stripped 2 bases from V and 6 bases from J, with 16 bases between. Looked up from germline, CDR1 is KGHSH and CDR2 is LQKENI. This CDR3 reads CASSPFPGAGDEKLFF. CDR3 DNA sequence: TGTGCCAGCTCACCATTCCCCGGGGCAGGGGATGAAAAACTGTTTTTT. The whole variable domain, filled in from reference TRBV18 and TRBJ1-4, reads NAGVMQNPRHLVRRRGQEARLRCSPMKGHSHVYWYRQLPEEGLKFMVYLQKENIIDESGMPKERFSAEFPKEGPSILRIQQVVRGDSAAYFCASSPFPGAGDEKLFFGSGTQLSVL.

This clonotype was observed many times. The J gene is TRBJ2-4, the V gene TRBV28, with 10 bases fitting TRBD1. Germline V gene lookup returns CDR1 MDHEN and CDR2 SYDVKM. CDR3 length equals 17 residues. The ends lost 5 bases at V and 2 bases at J; junction bases unmatched: 9. Written as DNA, the CDR3 is TGTGCCAGCAGTCCACGACAGGGGGCAAAAACCAAAAACATTCAGTACTTC. It encodes CASSPRQGAKTKNIQYF.

About this clonotype: The CDR3 carries no conserved terminal phenylalanine or tryptophan, so it likely arises from a read error. This rearrangement joins TRBV7-9 to TRBJ2-5; possible D gene TRBD2, 6 bases. The germline V gene has CDR1 SEHNR and CDR2 FQNEAQ (reference sequence). This CDR3 has 14 residues. Trimming pared 5 bases from V and 5 bases from J, leaving 15 bases between. The CDR3 DNA reads as TGTGCCAGCAGCAGACCGGGAGAAGGGGAGACCCAGTACCTC. It is translated as CASSRPGEGETQYL.

This clonotype has at least ten counts. CDR3 bases: TGTGCCAGCAGTGAACCGACTAGCGGGTTCAACAATGAGCAGTTCTTC. This codes for CASSEPTSGFNNEQFF. J is TRBJ2-1 and V is TRBV2, with 10 bases identical to TRBD2. The germline V gene encodes CDR1 SNHLY and CDR2 FYNNEI. CDR3 length: 16 amino acids. J gave up 5 bases and V 2 bases, and 6 bases lay outside the gene matches.